These 3 T cell receptor beta chains were all obtained from the same sample, sequenced in a study of blood T cells in healthy people across ages. Together with a sample-barcoded 5' primer, a J-beta primer mix was included in a second PCR lasting about 7 to 12 cycles. TCRdb re-derived calls from the 5' RACE reads in MiXCR, one entry per CDR3 protein. The data hold about 640,000 distinct CDR3 sequences, with less than 35% observed a single time. Sequenced input: blood. The receptors were gathered from a woman over 75 in good health.

This clonotype has at least ten counts. This sequence joins TRBV7-9 and TRBJ1-2, with D unresolved. Per germline, CDR1 SEHNR and CDR2 FQNEAQ (reference sequence). This CDR3 contains 13 residues. Trimming took off 4 bases at V and 4 bases at J, with 10 bases between the two ends. The CDR3 DNA sequence: TGTGCCAGCAGCTCAGGAAACCGCTATGGCTACACCTTC. Its protein product is CASSSGNRYGYTF. The full variable domain, in which reference TRBV7-9 and TRBJ1-2 provide the parts outside the CDR3, is DTGVSQNPRHKITKRGQNVTFRCDPISEHNRLYWYRQTLGQGPEFLTYFQNEAQLEKSRLLSDRFSAERPKGSFSTLEIQRTEQGDSAMYLCASSSGNRYGYTFGSGTRLTVV.

This clonotype was counted many times. The gene calls are TRBV27 and TRBJ2-3, with TRBD1 matching 11 bases. The CDR3 contains 16 residues. Trimming cost V 5 bases and J 2 bases; bases outside gene matches: 6. Germline V gene data show CDR1 as MNHEY and CDR2 as SMNVEV (reference sequence). The chain's CDR3 is CASSPGTGGITDTQYF. CDR3 DNA: TGTGCCAGCAGTCCGGGGACAGGGGGAATCACAGATACGCAGTATTTT.

As for this clonotype: An end of the junction differs from the germline gene, which may be a read error. This chain joins TRBV7-2 and TRBJ2-1; D possibly matches TRBD1 or TRBD2 (6 bases each). The CDR3 is 14 residues long. Germline CDR1 is SGHTA and CDR2 is FQGNSA. The CDR3 DNA follows: TGTGCCAGCAGTGCAGGGGCAGGGAGGAATGAGAAGTTCTTC. Translated: CASSAGAGRNEKFF. Using reference TRBV7-2 and TRBJ2-1 for the parts outside the CDR3, the full variable domain is GAGVSQSPSNKVTEKGKDVELRCDPISGHTALYWYRQSLGQGLEFLIYFQGNSAPDKSGLPSDRFSAERTGGSVSTLTIQRTQQEDSAVYLCASSAGAGRNEKFFGPGTRLTVL.